This TCR beta chain was recorded in a study of T cells in Graves' hyperthyroidism and ophthalmopathy. Study-wide background: Peripheral blood sampling occurred at initial diagnosis, before any treatment.

Template material for amplifying TCR beta CDR3 regions consisted of RNA transcripts. A set of HTBI primers served as the primers for a first-round RT-PCR of the TCR CDR3. MiXCR, run by TCRdb on the multiplex PCR reads, gives a single entry per CDR3 protein. In the table there are some 350,000 distinct CDR3 sequences, around a quarter of which are singletons. This clonotype occurred many times. Per the germline V gene, CDR1 is MNHNS and CDR2 is SASEGT. Trimming cost V 5 bases and J 4 bases; bases outside gene matches: 5. The CDR3 length is 14 residues. The chain combines TRBV6-1 with TRBJ1-1; 9 bases match TRBD1. The specimen was blood. The source of this sequence is a man aged 50-60 years with Graves' hyperthyroidism. The CDR3 here is CASSTGGAFTEAFF. The CDR3 DNA is TGTGCCAGCAGTACAGGGGGCGCATTCACTGAAGCTTTCTTT.